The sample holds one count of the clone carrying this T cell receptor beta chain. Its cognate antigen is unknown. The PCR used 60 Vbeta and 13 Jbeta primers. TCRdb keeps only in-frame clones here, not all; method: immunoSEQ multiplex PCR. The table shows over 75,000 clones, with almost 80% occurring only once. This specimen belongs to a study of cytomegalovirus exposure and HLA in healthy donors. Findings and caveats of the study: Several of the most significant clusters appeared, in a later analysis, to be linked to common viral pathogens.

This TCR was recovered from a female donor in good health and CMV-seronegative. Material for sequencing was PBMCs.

CDR3 sequence: CAWSIAAASGGGPLRYNEQFF. The DNA of the CDR3 is TGTGCCTGGAGCATCGCCGCGGCTAGCGGGGGAGGCCCCCTCCGCTACAATGAGCAGTTCTTC. The chain combines TRBV30 with TRBJ2-1, with 10 bases fitting TRBD2. CDR1 GTSNPN and CDR2 SVGIG come from the germline V gene (reference sequence). The junction had 23 bases not matched to a gene; V was cut back by 3 bases and J by 3 bases. CDR3 length equals 21 residues. Full variable domain (outside the CDR3, taken from reference TRBV30 and TRBJ2-1): SQTIHQWPATLVQPVGSPLSLECTVEGTSNPNLYWYRQAAGRGLQLLFYSVGIGQISSEVPQNLSASRPQDRQFILSSKKLLLSDSGFYLCAWSIAAASGGGPLRYNEQFFGPGTRLTVL.